This TCR beta chain was identified in a study of a mutant IDH1 vaccine in newly diagnosed glioma. Study-wide background: It was radiotherapy, temozolomide, or both that patients received previously, with most receiving both. Study-level results: Pseudoprogression appeared independent of alterations in top peripheral clonotypes.

Deletions cut 5 bases from V and 9 bases from J, with 10 bases between. Germline-derived CDR1 and CDR2 are MNHNS and SASEGT. This CDR3 has 12 amino acids. Time point described: baseline, week 1 (first vaccination visit). Treatment reported: pre-vaccination baseline after standard-of-care therapy. Measured with immunoSEQ multiplex PCR; TCRdb has only the in-frame clones, and not every one. The data contain under 35,000 clones, about 85% of them seen just once; the ten biggest clones take up around 5%. A remark on this clone: Its matching antigen is unknown.

The chain employs TRBV6-1 and TRBJ2-2; possible D gene TRBD1, 6 bases. This sequence was found in a woman aged 35 to 49 with glioma. Sample: PBMCs, taken from a glioma patient treated with radiotherapy, temozolomide or both. The CDR3, as DNA: TGTGCCAGCAGTCTACAGGGCCGGGAGCTGTTTTTT. As protein: CASSLQGRELFF.